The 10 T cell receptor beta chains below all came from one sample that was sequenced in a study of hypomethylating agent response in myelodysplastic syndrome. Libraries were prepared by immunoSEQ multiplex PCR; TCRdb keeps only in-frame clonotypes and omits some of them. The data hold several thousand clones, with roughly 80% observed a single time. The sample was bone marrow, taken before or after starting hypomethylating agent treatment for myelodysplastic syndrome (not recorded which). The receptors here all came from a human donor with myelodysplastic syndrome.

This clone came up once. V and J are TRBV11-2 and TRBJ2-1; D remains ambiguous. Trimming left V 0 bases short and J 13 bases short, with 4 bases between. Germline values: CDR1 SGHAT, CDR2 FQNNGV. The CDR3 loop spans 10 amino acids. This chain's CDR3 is CASSLDIQFF. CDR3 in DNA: TGTGCCAGCAGCTTAGATATCCAGTTCTTC.

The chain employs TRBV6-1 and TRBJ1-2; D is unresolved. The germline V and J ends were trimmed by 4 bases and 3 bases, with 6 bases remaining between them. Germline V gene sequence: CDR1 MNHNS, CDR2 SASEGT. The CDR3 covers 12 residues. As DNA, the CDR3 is TGTGCCAGCAGTGGTCCCGACTATGGCTACACCTTC. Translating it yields CASSGPDYGYTF.

CDR3 sequence: CASRSSVGEQFF. The CDR3 DNA reads TGTGCCAGCAGATCATCGGTGGGCGAGCAGTTCTTC. V and J are TRBV28 and TRBJ2-1; unclear D gene. CDR1 and CDR2 (germline): MDHEN, SYDVKM. The CDR3 sequence is 12 residues long. Trimming pared 6 bases from V and 10 bases from J, leaving 13 bases between.

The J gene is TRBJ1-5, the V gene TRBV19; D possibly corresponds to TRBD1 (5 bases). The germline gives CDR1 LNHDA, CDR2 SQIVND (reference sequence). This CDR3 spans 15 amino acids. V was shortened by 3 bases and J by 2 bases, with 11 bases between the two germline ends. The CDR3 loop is CASSIVQGRNQPQHF. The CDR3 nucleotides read TGTGCCAGTAGTATCGTCCAGGGACGCAATCAGCCCCAGCATTTT.

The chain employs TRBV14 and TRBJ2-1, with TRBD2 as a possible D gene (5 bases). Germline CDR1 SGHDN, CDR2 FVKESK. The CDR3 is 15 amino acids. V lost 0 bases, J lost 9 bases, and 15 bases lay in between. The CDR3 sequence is CASSQDSRERREQFF. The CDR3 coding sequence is TGTGCCAGCAGCCAAGATAGCCGGGAACGGCGTGAGCAGTTCTTC.

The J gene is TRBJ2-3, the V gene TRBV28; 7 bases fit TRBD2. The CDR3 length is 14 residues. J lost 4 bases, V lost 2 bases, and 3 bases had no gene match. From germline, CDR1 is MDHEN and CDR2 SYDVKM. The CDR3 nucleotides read TGTGCCAGCAGTTTAGTTGGGGGGGCAGATACGCAGTATTTT. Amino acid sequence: CASSLVGGADTQYF.

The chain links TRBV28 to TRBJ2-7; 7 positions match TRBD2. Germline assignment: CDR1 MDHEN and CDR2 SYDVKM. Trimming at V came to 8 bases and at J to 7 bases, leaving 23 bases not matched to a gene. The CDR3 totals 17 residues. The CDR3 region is CASLAPQSGPNGGEQYF. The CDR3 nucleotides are TGTGCCAGCCTAGCCCCTCAATCGGGGCCCAACGGGGGGGAGCAGTACTTC.

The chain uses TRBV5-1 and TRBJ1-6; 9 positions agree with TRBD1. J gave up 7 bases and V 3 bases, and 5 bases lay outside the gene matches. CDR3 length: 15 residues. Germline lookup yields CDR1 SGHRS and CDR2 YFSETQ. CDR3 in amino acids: CASSSAGTGNSPLHF. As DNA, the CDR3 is TGCGCCAGCAGCTCCGCCGGGACAGGGAATTCACCCCTCCACTTT.

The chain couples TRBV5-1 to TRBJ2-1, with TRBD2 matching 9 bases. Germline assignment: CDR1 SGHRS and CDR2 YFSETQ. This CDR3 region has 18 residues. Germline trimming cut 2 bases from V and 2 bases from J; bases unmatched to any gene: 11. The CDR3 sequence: CASSLYDTLAGTYNEQFF. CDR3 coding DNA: TGCGCCAGCAGCTTATACGACACTCTAGCGGGAACCTACAATGAGCAGTTCTTC.

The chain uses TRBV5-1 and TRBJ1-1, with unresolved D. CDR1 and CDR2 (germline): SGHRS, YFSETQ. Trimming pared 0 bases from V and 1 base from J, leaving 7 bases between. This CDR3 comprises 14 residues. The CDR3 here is CASSLGGGNTEAFF. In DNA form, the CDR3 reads TGCGCCAGCAGCTTGGGGGGAGGGAACACTGAAGCTTTCTTT. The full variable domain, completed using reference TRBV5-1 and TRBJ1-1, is KAGVTQTPRYLIKTRGQQVTLSCSPISGHRSVSWYQQTPGQGLQFLFEYFSETQRNKGNFPGRFSGRQFSNSRSEMNVSTLELGDSALYLCASSLGGGNTEAFFGQGTRLTVV.